This T cell receptor (beta chain) was recorded in a study of OX40 agonist ivuxolimab in advanced cancers. Measured with immunoSEQ multiplex PCR; TCRdb has only the in-frame clones, and not every one. Here the sample spans some 30,000 clones, around 92% being singletons. Study-level points and caveats: The study observed clonal expansion of CD4+ and CD8+ blood T cells by week 6 at 0.1 to 3.0 mg/kg.

On this clone: Its antigen remains unknown.

Trimming removed 2 bases from V and 4 bases from J, with 4 bases in between. Per the germline V gene, CDR1 is SEHNR and CDR2 is FQNEAQ (reference sequence). The CDR3 is 12 residues long. This sequence joins TRBV7-9 and TRBJ2-3, with unresolved D. The specimen was CD4+ or CD8+ T cells sorted from blood, collected in a trial of the OX40 agonist ivuxolimab. The clonotype originates from an adult with an advanced solid tumor such as melanoma, head and neck, liver or kidney cancer. CDR3 sequence: CASSLRPDTQYF. DNA of the CDR3: TGTGCCAGCAGCTTACGGCCAGATACGCAGTATTTT.